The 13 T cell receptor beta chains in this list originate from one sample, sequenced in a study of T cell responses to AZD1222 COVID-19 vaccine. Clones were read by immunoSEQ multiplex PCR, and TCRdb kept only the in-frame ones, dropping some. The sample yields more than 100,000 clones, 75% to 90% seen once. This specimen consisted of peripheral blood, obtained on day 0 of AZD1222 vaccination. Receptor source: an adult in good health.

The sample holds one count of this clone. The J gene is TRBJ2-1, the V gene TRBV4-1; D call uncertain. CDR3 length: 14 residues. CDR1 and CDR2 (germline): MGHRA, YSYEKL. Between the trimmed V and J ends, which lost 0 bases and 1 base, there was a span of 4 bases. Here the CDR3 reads CASSQDRSYNEQFF. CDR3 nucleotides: TGCGCCAGCAGCCAAGATCGGTCCTACAATGAGCAGTTCTTC.

CDR3 protein: CASSMPGNTEAFF. The DNA for the CDR3 is TGTGCCAGTAGTATGCCGGGCAACACTGAAGCTTTCTTT. The rearrangement joins TRBV19 to TRBJ1-1; the D is unclear. The CDR3 totals 13 residues. CDR1 is LNHDA and CDR2 is SQIVND in the germline V gene (reference sequence). Trimming left V 3 bases short and J 2 bases short, with 7 bases between.

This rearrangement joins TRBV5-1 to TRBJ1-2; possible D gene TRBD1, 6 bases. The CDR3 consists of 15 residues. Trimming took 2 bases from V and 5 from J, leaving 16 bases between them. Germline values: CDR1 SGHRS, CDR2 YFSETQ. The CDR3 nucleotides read TGCGCCAGCAGCTTCAGGGGCCGTGAGGCGTATGGCTACACCTTC. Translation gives CASSFRGREAYGYTF.

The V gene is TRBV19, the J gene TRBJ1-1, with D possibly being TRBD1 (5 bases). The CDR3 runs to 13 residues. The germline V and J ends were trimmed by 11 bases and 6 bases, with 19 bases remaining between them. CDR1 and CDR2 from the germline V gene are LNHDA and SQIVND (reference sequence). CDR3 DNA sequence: TGTGCCGCCCGACAGCCGGGCCGCGCTGAAGCTTTCTTT. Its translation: CAARQPGRAEAFF.

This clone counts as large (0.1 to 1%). The CDR3 DNA is TGCAGCGTTGGCCCGACAGGGGAGGGTAACTATGGCTACACCTTC. The encoded protein is CSVGPTGEGNYGYTF. This chain uses TRBV29-1 with TRBJ1-2, with 8 bases aligning to TRBD1. V dropped 4 bases and J dropped 1; count of bases not matched to a gene: 8. CDR3 length equals 15 residues. CDR1 SQVTM and CDR2 ANQGSEA come from the germline V gene.

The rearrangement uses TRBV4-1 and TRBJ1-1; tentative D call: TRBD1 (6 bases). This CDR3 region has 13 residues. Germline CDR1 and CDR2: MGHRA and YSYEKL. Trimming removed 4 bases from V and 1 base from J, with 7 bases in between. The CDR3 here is CASSRTENTEAFF. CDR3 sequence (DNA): TGCGCCAGCAGCCGGACAGAGAACACTGAAGCTTTCTTT.

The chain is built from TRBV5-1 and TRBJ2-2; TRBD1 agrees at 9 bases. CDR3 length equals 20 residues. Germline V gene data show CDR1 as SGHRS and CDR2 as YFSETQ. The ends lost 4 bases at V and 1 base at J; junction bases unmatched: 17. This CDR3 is CASSPPPRDRVFLNTGELFF. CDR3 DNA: TGCGCCAGCAGCCCCCCGCCCCGGGACAGGGTTTTCTTGAACACCGGGGAGCTGTTTTTT. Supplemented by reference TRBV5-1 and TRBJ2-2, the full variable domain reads KAGVTQTPRYLIKTRGQQVTLSCSPISGHRSVSWYQQTPGQGLQFLFEYFSETQRNKGNFPGRFSGRQFSNSRSEMNVSTLELGDSALYLCASSPPPRDRVFLNTGELFFGEGSRLTVL.

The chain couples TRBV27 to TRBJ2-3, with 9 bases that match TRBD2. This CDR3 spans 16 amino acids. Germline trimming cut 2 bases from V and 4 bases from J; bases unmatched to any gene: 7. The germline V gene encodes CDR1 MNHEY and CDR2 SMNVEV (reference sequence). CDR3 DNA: TGTGCCAGCAGTTTAATTAGCGGGAGCCGCCCAGATACGCAGTATTTT. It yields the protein CASSLISGSRPDTQYF.

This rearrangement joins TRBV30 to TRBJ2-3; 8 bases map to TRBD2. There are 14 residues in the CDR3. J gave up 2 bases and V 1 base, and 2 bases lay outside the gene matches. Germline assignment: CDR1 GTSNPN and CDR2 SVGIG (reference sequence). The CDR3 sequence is CAWSELADTDTQYF. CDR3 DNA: TGTGCCTGGAGTGAACTAGCGGACACAGATACGCAGTATTTT.

CDR3 sequence: CASSAGPRETQYF. CDR3 nucleotides: TGTGCCAGCAGCGCGGGACCCCGAGAGACCCAGTACTTC. The V gene is TRBV11-1, the J gene TRBJ2-5, with a weak D call TRBD2 (6 bases). The V end lost 5 bases, the J end lost 4 bases, and 11 bases lay between the germline ends. The CDR3 is 13 residues long. Germline CDR1 reads SGHAT; CDR2 reads FQDESV (reference sequence).

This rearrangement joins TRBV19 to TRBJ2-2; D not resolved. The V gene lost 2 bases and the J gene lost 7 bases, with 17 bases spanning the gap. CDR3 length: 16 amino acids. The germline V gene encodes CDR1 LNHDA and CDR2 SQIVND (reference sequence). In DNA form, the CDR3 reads TGTGCCAGTAGTATAATCAGGCTCAAGAGGAGCGGGGAGCTGTTTTTT. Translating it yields CASSIIRLKRSGELFF.

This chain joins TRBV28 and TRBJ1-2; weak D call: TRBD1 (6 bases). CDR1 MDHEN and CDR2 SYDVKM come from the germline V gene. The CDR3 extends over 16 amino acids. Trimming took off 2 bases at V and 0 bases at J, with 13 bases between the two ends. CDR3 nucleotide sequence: TGTGCCAGCAGTTTAAAAAGGACAGCGTCTAACTATGGCTACACCTTC. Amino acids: CASSLKRTASNYGYTF.

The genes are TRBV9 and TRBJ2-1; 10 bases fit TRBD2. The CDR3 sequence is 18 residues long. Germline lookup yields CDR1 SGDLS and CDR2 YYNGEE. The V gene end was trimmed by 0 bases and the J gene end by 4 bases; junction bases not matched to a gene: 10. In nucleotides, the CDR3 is TGTGCCAGCAGCGTAGCGGTTGGACGGACTAGCGGATACAATGAGCAGTTCTTC. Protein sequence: CASSVAVGRTSGYNEQFF.